Only a few counts were recorded for the clone carrying this T cell receptor (beta chain). This entry belongs to a study of T cells after yellow fever vaccination. The V gene lost 1 base and the J gene lost 6 bases, with 14 bases spanning the gap. The germline CDR1 and CDR2 sequences are SGHVS and FQNEAQ. CDR3 size: 15 residues. A universal primer site and UMIs were added as TCR cDNA was made by 5'RACE template switching. MiXCR, applied by TCRdb to the 5' RACE reads, yields one record per CDR3 protein. This table has some 320,000 distinct CDR3 sequences, about 10% appearing once. Material: CD4+ T cells sorted from PBMCs, obtained 45 days after the yellow fever booster vaccination. The sequence was obtained from a man between 18 and 35 years old who received the YFV17D yellow fever vaccine. The V gene is TRBV7-8, the J gene TRBJ2-3; D not resolved. This chain's CDR3 is CASSLVTVTRDTQYF. CDR3 DNA sequence: TGTGCCAGCAGCTTAGTCACGGTAACAAGGGATACGCAGTATTTT.